Below, one T cell receptor (beta chain) is given with its context. The data stem from a study of T cell repertoires in aging, cancer and after chemotherapy. The template was genomic DNA from peripheral blood, not RNA. TRB rearrangements spanning V, D and J were amplified using mixed TRB-A/B primers. One entry per CDR3 protein, called by TCRdb with MiXCR from the multiplex PCR reads. This table holds about 10,000 distinct CDR3 sequences, roughly 37% found once. CDR1 is MNHEY, CDR2 SVGAGI, per germline. V lost 5 bases, J lost 0 bases, and 1 base stayed unmatched. This CDR3 has 15 residues. V gene TRBV6-5 combines with J gene TRBJ2-1; 10 bases match TRBD1. Material for sequencing was blood. This receptor was identified in a human donor in good health. CDR3 nucleotide sequence: TGTGCCAGCAGTCGGACAGGGGGCTCCTACAATGAGCAGTTCTTC. Its protein is CASSRTGGSYNEQFF.